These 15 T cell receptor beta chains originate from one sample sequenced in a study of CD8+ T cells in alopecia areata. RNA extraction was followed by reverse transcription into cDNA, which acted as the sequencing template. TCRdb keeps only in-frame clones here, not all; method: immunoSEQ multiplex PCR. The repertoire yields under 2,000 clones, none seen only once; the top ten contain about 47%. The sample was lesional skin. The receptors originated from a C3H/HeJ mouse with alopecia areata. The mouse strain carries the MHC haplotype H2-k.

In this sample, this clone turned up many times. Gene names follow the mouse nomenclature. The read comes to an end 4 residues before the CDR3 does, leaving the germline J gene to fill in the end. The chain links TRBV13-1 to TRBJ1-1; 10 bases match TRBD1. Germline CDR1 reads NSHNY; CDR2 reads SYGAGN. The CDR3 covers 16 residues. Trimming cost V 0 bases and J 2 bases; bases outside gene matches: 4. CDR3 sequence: CASSDAGTGANTEVFF. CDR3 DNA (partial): TGTGCCAGCAGTGATGCAGGGACAGGGGCTAACACA.

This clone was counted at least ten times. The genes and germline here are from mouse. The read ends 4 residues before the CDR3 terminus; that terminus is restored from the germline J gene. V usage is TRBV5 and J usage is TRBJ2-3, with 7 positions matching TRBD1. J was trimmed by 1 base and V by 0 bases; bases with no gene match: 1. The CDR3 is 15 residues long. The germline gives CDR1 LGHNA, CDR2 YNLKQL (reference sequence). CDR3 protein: CASSQDTGGAETLYF. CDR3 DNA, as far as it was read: TGTGCCAGCAGCCAAGATACAGGGGGTGCAGAA.

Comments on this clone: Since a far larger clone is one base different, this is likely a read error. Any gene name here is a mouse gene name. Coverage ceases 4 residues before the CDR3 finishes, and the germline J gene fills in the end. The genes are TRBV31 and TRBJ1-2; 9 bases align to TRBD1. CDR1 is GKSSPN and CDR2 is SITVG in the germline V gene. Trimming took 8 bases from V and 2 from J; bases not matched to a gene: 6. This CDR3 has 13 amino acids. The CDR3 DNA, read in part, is TGTGCCAGCAGTGGGACAGGGAACTCC. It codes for CASSGTGNS. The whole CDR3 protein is CASSGTGNSDYTF. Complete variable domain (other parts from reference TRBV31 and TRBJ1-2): AQTIHQWPVAEIKAVGSPLSLGCTIKGKSSPNLYWYWQATGGTLQQLFYSITVGQVESVVQLNLSASRPKDDQFILSTEKLLLSHSGFYLCASSGTGNSDYTFGSGTRLLVI.

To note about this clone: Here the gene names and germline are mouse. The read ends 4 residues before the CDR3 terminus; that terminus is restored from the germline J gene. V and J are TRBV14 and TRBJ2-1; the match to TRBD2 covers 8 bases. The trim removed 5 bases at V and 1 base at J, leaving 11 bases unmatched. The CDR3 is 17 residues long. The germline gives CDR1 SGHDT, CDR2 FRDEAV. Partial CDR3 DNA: TGTGCCAGCAGCCAAGAAGTTGCTGGGGGGAACTATGCT. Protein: CASSQEVAGGNYA. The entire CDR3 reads CASSQEVAGGNYAEQFF.

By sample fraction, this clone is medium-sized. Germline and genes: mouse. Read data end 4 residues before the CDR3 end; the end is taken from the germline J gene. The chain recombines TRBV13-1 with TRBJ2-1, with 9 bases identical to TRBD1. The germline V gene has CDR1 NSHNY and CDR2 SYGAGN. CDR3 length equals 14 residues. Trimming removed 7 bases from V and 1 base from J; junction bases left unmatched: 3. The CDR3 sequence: CASHRGPNYAEQFF. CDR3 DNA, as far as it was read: TGTGCCAGCCACAGGGGGCCGAACTATGCT.

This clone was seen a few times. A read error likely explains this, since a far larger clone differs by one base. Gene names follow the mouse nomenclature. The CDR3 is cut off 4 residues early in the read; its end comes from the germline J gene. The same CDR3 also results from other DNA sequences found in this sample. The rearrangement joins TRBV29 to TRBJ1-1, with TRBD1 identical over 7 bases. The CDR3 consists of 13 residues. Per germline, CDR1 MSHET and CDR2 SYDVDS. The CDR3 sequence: CASSLNRGREVFF. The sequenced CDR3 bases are TGTGCTAGCAGCCTAAATAGGGGGCGA.

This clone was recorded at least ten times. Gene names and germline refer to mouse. The CDR3 loop is CASSMGGRTGQLYF. Partial CDR3 DNA: TGTGCCAGCAGTATGGGGGGGCGCACCGGG. The chain recombines TRBV19 with TRBJ2-2; TRBD2 aligns across 8 bases. The sequenced fragment ends 4 residues before the CDR3 boundary, so the rest is inferred from the germline J gene. V was clipped by 2 bases and J by 4 bases; unmatched bases: 1. Germline loops: CDR1 FNHDT, CDR2 SITEND (reference sequence). The CDR3 length is 14 residues.

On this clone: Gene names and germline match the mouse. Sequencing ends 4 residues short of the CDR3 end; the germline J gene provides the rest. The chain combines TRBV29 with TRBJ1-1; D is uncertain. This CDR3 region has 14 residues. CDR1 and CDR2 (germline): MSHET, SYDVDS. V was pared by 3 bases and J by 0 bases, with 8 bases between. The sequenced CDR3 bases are TGTGCTAGCAGTTTCCCCAGCCCAAACACA. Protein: CASSFPSPNT. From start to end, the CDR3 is CASSFPSPNTEVFF. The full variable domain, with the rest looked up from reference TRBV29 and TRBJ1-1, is DMKVTQMPRYLIKRMGENVLLECGQDMSHETMYWYRQDPGLGLQLIYISYDVDSNSEGDIPKGYRVSRKKREHFSLILDSAKTNQTSVYFCASSFPSPNTEVFFGKGTRLTVV.

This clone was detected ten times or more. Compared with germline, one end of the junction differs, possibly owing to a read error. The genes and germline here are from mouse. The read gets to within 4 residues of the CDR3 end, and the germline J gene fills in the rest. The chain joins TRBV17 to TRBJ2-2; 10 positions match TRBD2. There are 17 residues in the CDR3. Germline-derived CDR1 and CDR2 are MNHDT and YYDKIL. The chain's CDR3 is CASRRDGLGANTGQLYF. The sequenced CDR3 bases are TGTGCTAGCAGAAGAGATGGACTGGGGGCAAACACCGGG. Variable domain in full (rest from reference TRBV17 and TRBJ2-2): DTTVKQNPRYKLARVGKPVNLICSQTMNHDTMYWYQKKPNQAPKLLLFYYDKILNREADTFEKFQSSRPNNSFCSLYIGSAGLEYSAMYLCASRRDGLGANTGQLYFGEGSKLTVL.

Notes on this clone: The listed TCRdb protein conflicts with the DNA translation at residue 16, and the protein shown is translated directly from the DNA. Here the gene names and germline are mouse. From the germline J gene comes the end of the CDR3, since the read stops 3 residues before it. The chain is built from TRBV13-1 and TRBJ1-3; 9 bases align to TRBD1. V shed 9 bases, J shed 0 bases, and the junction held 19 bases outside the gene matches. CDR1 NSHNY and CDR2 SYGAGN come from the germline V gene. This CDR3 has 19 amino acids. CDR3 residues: CAKSEGHRGRRNSGNTLYF. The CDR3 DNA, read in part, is TGTGCCAAAAGTGAGGGTCACAGGGGGCGTAGGAATTCTGGAAATACG.

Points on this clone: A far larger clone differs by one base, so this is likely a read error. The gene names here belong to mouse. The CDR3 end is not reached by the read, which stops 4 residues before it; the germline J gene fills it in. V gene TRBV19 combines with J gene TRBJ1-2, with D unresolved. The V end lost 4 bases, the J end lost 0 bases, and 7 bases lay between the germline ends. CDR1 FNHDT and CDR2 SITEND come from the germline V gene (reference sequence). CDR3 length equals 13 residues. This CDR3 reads CASSLSANSDYTF. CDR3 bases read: TGTGCCAGCAGTCTCAGCGCAAACTCC.

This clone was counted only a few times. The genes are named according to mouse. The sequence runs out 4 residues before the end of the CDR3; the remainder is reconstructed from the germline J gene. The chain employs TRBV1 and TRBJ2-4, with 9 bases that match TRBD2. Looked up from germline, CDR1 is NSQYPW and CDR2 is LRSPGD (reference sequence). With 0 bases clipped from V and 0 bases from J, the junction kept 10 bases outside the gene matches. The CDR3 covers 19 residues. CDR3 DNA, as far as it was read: TGCACCTGCAGTGCAGATCACGGCTGGGGGGGGACTAGTCAAAAC. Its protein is CTCSADHGWGGTSQN. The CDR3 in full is CTCSADHGWGGTSQNTLYF.

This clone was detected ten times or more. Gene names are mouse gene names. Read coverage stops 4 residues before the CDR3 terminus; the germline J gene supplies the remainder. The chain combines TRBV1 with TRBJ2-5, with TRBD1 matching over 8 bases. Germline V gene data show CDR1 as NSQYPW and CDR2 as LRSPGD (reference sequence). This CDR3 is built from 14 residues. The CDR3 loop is CTCSALDREDTQYF. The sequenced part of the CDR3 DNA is TGCACCTGCAGTGCACTGGACAGGGAAGAC.

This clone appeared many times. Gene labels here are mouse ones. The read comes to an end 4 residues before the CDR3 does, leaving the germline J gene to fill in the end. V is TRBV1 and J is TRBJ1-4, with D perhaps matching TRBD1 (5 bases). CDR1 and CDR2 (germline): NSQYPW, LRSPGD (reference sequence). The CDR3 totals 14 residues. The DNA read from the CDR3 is TGCACCTGCAGTGCAGAAGGGCAGGGCGAA. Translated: CTCSAEGQGE. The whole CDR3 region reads CTCSAEGQGERLFF.

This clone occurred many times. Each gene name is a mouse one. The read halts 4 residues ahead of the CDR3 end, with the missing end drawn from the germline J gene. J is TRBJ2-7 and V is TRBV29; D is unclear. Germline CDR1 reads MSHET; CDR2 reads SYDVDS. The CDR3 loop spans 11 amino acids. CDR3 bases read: TGTGCTAGCAGTTTACAGTAT. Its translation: CASSLQY. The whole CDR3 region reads CASSLQYEQYF.